This T cell receptor (beta chain) came from a study of CD8+CD57+ T cells in acquired aplastic anemia. This clonotype was recorded at least ten times. V lost 6 bases to trimming and J lost 2 bases, with 13 bases between them. There are 14 residues in the CDR3. Germline-derived CDR1 and CDR2 are SGHTA and FQGNSA. Profiles of TCR beta VDJ and CDR3 were generated from a genomic DNA template. Using its own MiXCR run on the reads, TCRdb lists one record per CDR3 protein. The top ten hold approximately 15% of the sample, which has about 190,000 distinct CDR3 sequences, approximately 49% seen once. The rearrangement uses TRBV7-2 and TRBJ1-1; D is possibly TRBD1 (6 bases). The origin of this receptor is a human donor in good health, serving as a control. The sequenced sample was sorted CD4+, CD8+, or CD8+CD57+ T cells (not recorded which) from PBMCs. The CDR3 DNA sequence: TGTGCCAGCAGTAGACAGGTCTCTAACACTGAAGCTTTCTTT. Amino acid sequence: CASSRQVSNTEAFF.